Listed here are 16 T cell receptor beta chains from one sample, sequenced in a study of CD8+ T cells in alopecia areata. Investigators isolated RNA and reverse transcribed it into cDNA to act as the sequencing template. The method was immunoSEQ multiplex PCR; TCRdb's version includes in-frame clones alone and lacks a portion of them. Of around 210,000 clones in the sample, 56% were seen once. Sequenced input: CD8+ T cells sorted from blood. The receptors were sampled from a human donor in good health.

This chain connects TRBV29-1 to TRBJ1-1, with 8 nucleotides matching TRBD1. Trimming at V came to 0 bases and at J to 2 bases, leaving 11 bases not matched to a gene. The CDR3 is 17 residues long. The germline gives CDR1 SQVTM, CDR2 ANQGSEA. CDR3 nucleotides: TGCAGCGTTGAAGAAGTTTTGGGGGACAGGACAAACACTGAAGCTTTCTTT. This gives the protein CSVEEVLGDRTNTEAFF.

The V gene is TRBV29-1, the J gene TRBJ2-7; D remains ambiguous. V shed 3 bases and J shed 5 bases, with 14 bases lying between them. The CDR3 extends over 13 amino acids. In germline, CDR1 is SQVTM, CDR2 ANQGSEA. As DNA, the CDR3 is TGCAGCGTTGAGGACGACACGGCCGACGAGCAGTACTTC. It specifies CSVEDDTADEQYF.

This chain links TRBV13 with TRBJ2-3; no clear D. The V and J ends lost 8 bases and 4 bases respectively, with 4 bases between them. The CDR3 is 10 amino acids. Germline lookup yields CDR1 PRHDT and CDR2 FYEKMQ (reference sequence). CDR3 protein: CASGADTQYF. CDR3 nucleotides: TGTGCCAGCGGGGCAGATACGCAGTATTTT. Drawing the rest from reference TRBV13 and TRBJ2-3, the complete variable domain is AAGVIQSPRHLIKEKRETATLKCYPIPRHDTVYWYQQGPGQDPQFLISFYEKMQSDKGSIPDRFSAQQFSDYHSELNMSSLELGDSALYFCASGADTQYFGPGTRLTVL.

The V call is TRBV9, the J call TRBJ1-2, with 7 bases that match TRBD1. Germline CDR1 reads SGDLS; CDR2 reads YYNGEE. After removal of 3 bases from V and 5 bases from J, the junction contained 7 bases not matched to a gene. This CDR3 comprises 14 residues. The CDR3 is CASSATGEGYGYTF. The CDR3 bases are TGTGCCAGCAGCGCTACAGGGGAAGGGTATGGCTACACCTTC.

Worth noting for this clone: One junction end disagrees with the germline gene, perhaps due to a read error. This rearrangement joins TRBV29-1 to TRBJ2-3; no clear D. This CDR3 region has 12 residues. Looked up from germline, CDR1 is SQVTM and CDR2 is ANQGSEA. This CDR3 reads CSVEGRSDTQYF. Written as DNA, the CDR3 is TGCAGCGTCGAAGGCCGCTCAGATACGCAGTATTTT.

There are a few counts of this clone. This chain uses TRBV27 with TRBJ1-1; TRBD1 matches 7 bases. The CDR3 totals 12 residues. V shed 5 bases and J 10 bases; nucleotides not matched to a gene: 7. Germline CDR1 is MNHEY and CDR2 is SMNVEV (reference sequence). CDR3 region: CASSPTGVGAFF. The CDR3 DNA is TGTGCCAGCAGTCCTACAGGGGTGGGAGCTTTCTTT.

This chain joins TRBV2 and TRBJ2-3; TRBD1 agrees at 7 bases. Germline CDR1 is SNHLY and CDR2 is FYNNEI. The length of the CDR3 is 13 residues. J lost 7 bases, V lost 1 base, and 2 bases had no gene match. The CDR3 sequence: CASSEDRGYTQYF. The CDR3 nucleotides read TGTGCCAGCAGTGAAGACAGGGGTTATACGCAGTATTTT.

This chain connects TRBV15 to TRBJ1-1; D is perhaps TRBD1 (6 bases). Germline values: CDR1 LNHNV, CDR2 YYDKDF (reference sequence). V was trimmed by 3 bases and J by 4 bases, leaving 12 bases between them. The CDR3 contains 14 residues. The CDR3 region has the DNA TGTGCCACCAGCAGGCATGGACAGCTCACTGAAGCTTTCTTT. Protein sequence: CATSRHGQLTEAFF.

The V call is TRBV5-6, the J call TRBJ2-1, with 8 bases lining up with TRBD2. The CDR3 sequence is 15 residues long. The ends lost 0 bases at V and 8 bases at J; junction bases unmatched: 7. Germline loops: CDR1 SGHDT, CDR2 YYEEEE. The DNA of the CDR3 is TGTGCCAGCAGCTTGGCCACGGGGGGGCTCCATGAGCAGTTCTTC. Its protein product is CASSLATGGLHEQFF.

The V and J genes are TRBV20-1 and TRBJ2-5; D is ambiguous. V shed 0 bases and J shed 4 bases, with 3 bases lying between them. The CDR3 consists of 11 residues. The germline CDR1 and CDR2 sequences are DFQATT and SNEGSKA (reference sequence). The CDR3 spells CSARDPETQYF. The CDR3 DNA reads TGCAGTGCTAGAGATCCAGAGACCCAGTACTTC.

This clone was found a few times. The V gene is TRBV21-1, the J gene TRBJ2-5; the D call in the table, TRBD1, was not verified against the DNA. TRBV21-1 is designated a pseudogene. The CDR3 runs 16 residues. CDR3 in DNA: TGTGCCAGCAGCAAAGCGCGGGACAGGGACGGGGAGACCCAGTACTTC. Translation: CASSKARDRDGETQYF.

The chain combines TRBV13 with TRBJ1-1; D gene ambiguous. With 7 bases removed from V and 6 bases from J, the gap between germline ends came to 15 bases. CDR3 length equals 13 residues. Germline V gives CDR1 PRHDT, CDR2 FYEKMQ (reference sequence). The CDR3 DNA sequence: TGTGCCAGCATCCCCTATACCTCGGCTGAAGCTTTCTTT. Protein: CASIPYTSAEAFF.

With respect to this clone: Other DNA sequences in the sample encode the same CDR3. This chain connects TRBV11-2 to TRBJ2-7; D ambiguous. V was trimmed by 1 base and J by 2 bases, leaving 6 bases between them. The CDR3 spans 13 residues. The germline gives CDR1 SGHAT, CDR2 FQNNGV. The CDR3 spells CASSLAPTYEQYF. CDR3 DNA: TGTGCCAGCAGCTTAGCACCAACCTACGAGCAGTACTTC.

V gene TRBV6-5 combines with J gene TRBJ2-1; D may be TRBD1 or TRBD2 (5 bases each). V lost 6 bases and J 6 bases, leaving 18 bases between the germline ends. Germline loops: CDR1 MNHEY, CDR2 SVGAGI. CDR3 size: 15 residues. CDR3 nucleotide sequence: TGTGCCAGCAGGAATCAAAACTACGGGACCAATGAGCAGTTCTTC. As protein: CASRNQNYGTNEQFF.

CDR3 residues: CSVRDSINGYTF. The CDR3 coding sequence is TGCAGCGTCCGGGACAGTATCAATGGCTACACCTTC. This sequence joins TRBV29-1 and TRBJ1-2, with 7 bases lining up with TRBD1. Germline V lookup: CDR1 SQVTM, CDR2 ANQGSEA. The CDR3 runs to 12 residues. V was clipped by 6 bases and J by 6 bases; unmatched bases: 7.

The V gene is TRBV7-2, the J gene TRBJ2-2, with TRBD2 identical over 13 bases. This CDR3 has 16 residues. The ends lost 5 bases at V and 3 bases at J; junction bases unmatched: 3. Germline assignment: CDR1 SGHTA and CDR2 FQGNSA. CDR3 sequence: CASSPGLAGDTGELFF. CDR3 bases: TGTGCCAGCAGCCCCGGACTAGCGGGGGACACCGGGGAGCTGTTTTTT.